This is a list of T cell receptor beta chains from one sample in a study of tumor and adjacent non-tumor tissue in lung cancer. TCRdb analysed the multiplex PCR reads with MiXCR anew, one entry per CDR3 protein. Here the sample spans under 150,000 distinct CDR3 sequences, around 61% being singletons. Input material: lung tumor tissue. These receptors all come from a man in his fifties or sixties with small cell lung cancer. Each CDR3 is given with its conserved first and last residue. Fields, in order: D gene, J gene, V gene, clone size, CDR3 protein, CDR3 DNA. The D gene is left open where the match is weak. Part of the rows lack a size; the others show once, few, many or a class for expanded clones.

d_call: -
j_call: TRBJ2-7
v_call: TRBV11-2
clone_size: few
cdr3_aa: CASSLISRGSEQYF
cdr3_nt: TGTGCCAGCAGCTTAATCTCCAGGGGAAGCGAGCAGTACTTC

d_call: TRBD2
j_call: TRBJ2-1
v_call: TRBV29-1
clone_size: few
cdr3_aa: CSVGSSGTSWSNEQFF
cdr3_nt: TGCAGCGTTGGATCTAGCGGGACAAGCTGGTCCAATGAGCAGTTCTTC

d_call: -
j_call: TRBJ2-3
v_call: TRBV20-1
clone_size: -
cdr3_aa: CNAREPNPDAQYF
cdr3_nt: TGCAATGCTAGAGAGCCTAATCCAGATGCGCAGTATTTT

d_call: TRBD2
j_call: TRBJ2-1
v_call: TRBV6-5
clone_size: -
cdr3_aa: CASRLTRTSFLGSEQFF
cdr3_nt: TGTGCCAGCAGGCTAACCAGGACTAGCTTTCTGGGCAGTGAGCAGTTCTTC

d_call: TRBD1
j_call: TRBJ1-5
v_call: TRBV20-1
clone_size: once
cdr3_aa: CSVHDTGQGLLAQHF
cdr3_nt: TGCAGTGTTCACGATACGGGACAGGGTCTCTTGGCCCAGCATTTT

d_call: -
j_call: TRBJ2-2
v_call: TRBV20-1
clone_size: once
cdr3_aa: CSAERLVTGGELFF
cdr3_nt: TGCAGTGCTGAGCGACTAGTGACGGGCGGGGAGCTGTTTTTT

d_call: -
j_call: TRBJ2-3
v_call: TRBV13
clone_size: -
cdr3_aa: CASSPAPREEDTQYF
cdr3_nt: TGTGCCAGCAGCCCCGCTCCGCGAGAGGAAGATACGCAGTATTTT

d_call: TRBD1
j_call: TRBJ1-1
v_call: TRBV6-6
clone_size: many
cdr3_aa: CASNRGDTEAFF
cdr3_nt: TGTGCCAGCAACAGGGGGGACACTGAAGCTTTCTTT

d_call: -
j_call: TRBJ2-7
v_call: TRBV20-1
clone_size: -
cdr3_aa: CNATGQRGSYEQYF
cdr3_nt: TGCAATGCTACAGGACAGAGGGGCTCCTACGAGCAGTACTTC

d_call: TRBD2
j_call: TRBJ2-7
v_call: TRBV6-5
clone_size: few
cdr3_aa: CASSYSFSGSHTKYF
cdr3_nt: TGTGCCAGCAGTTACTCGTTTAGCGGGAGTCATACAAAGTACTTC

d_call: -
j_call: TRBJ2-3
v_call: TRBV20-1
clone_size: -
cdr3_aa: CSARAAEDTQYF
cdr3_nt: TGCAGTGCTAGGGCCGCGGAGGATACGCAGTATTTT

d_call: TRBD2
j_call: TRBJ2-7
v_call: TRBV29-1
clone_size: -
cdr3_aa: CSVGDGGRYEQYF
cdr3_nt: TGCAGCGTTGGTGACGGGGGGAGGTACGAGCAGTACTTC

d_call: -
j_call: TRBJ2-1
v_call: TRBV20-1
clone_size: -
cdr3_aa: CSASCRGDEQFF
cdr3_nt: TGCAGTGCTAGCTGTAGAGGCGATGAGCAGTTCTTC

d_call: -
j_call: TRBJ2-5
v_call: TRBV11-2
clone_size: -
cdr3_aa: CASSVIETREYF
cdr3_nt: TGTGCCAGCAGCGTAATCGAGACCCGAGAATACTTC

d_call: TRBD2
j_call: TRBJ2-2
v_call: TRBV20-1
clone_size: -
cdr3_aa: CSAGTLAGGGVGELFF
cdr3_nt: TGCAGTGCTGGAACATTAGCGGGAGGGGGGGTCGGGGAGCTGTTTTTT

d_call: TRBD2
j_call: TRBJ2-1
v_call: TRBV19
clone_size: few
cdr3_aa: CASSIGLGLAGGNEQFF
cdr3_nt: TGTGCCAGTAGTATAGGGCTGGGACTAGCGGGAGGAAATGAGCAGTTCTTC

d_call: TRBD1
j_call: TRBJ2-6
v_call: TRBV10-3
clone_size: -
cdr3_aa: CTITSGQAFTGANVLTF
cdr3_nt: TGTACCATCACCTCGGGACAGGCCTTCACTGGGGCCAACGTCCTGACTTTC

d_call: -
j_call: TRBJ2-1
v_call: TRBV5-1
clone_size: -
cdr3_aa: CASSPTSPLPGEQFF
cdr3_nt: TGCGCCAGCAGCCCCACTAGTCCCCTCCCTGGGGAGCAGTTCTTC

d_call: -
j_call: TRBJ2-5
v_call: TRBV20-1
clone_size: once
cdr3_aa: CSARVTPMETQYF
cdr3_nt: TGCAGTGCTAGGGTGACCCCGATGGAGACCCAGTACTTC

d_call: -
j_call: TRBJ1-1
v_call: TRBV20-1
clone_size: -
cdr3_aa: CSASRPGRGAEAFF
cdr3_nt: TGCAGTGCTAGTCGCCCTGGACGGGGCGCTGAAGCTTTCTTT

d_call: -
j_call: TRBJ2-4
v_call: TRBV28
clone_size: few
cdr3_aa: CASQDVAKNIQYF
cdr3_nt: TGTGCCAGCCAGGATGTAGCCAAAAACATTCAGTACTTC

d_call: -
j_call: TRBJ2-3
v_call: TRBV11-2
clone_size: -
cdr3_aa: CASNLDSGGDTQYF
cdr3_nt: TGTGCCAGCAACTTAGATTCGGGCGGAGATACGCAGTATTTT

d_call: -
j_call: TRBJ2-3
v_call: TRBV11-1
clone_size: -
cdr3_aa: CACSPRSGDTQYF
cdr3_nt: TGTGCCTGCAGTCCCCGGAGCGGAGATACGCAGTATTTT

d_call: -
j_call: TRBJ1-5
v_call: TRBV6-1
clone_size: -
cdr3_aa: CASSERGASYQSQHF
cdr3_nt: TGTGCCAGCAGTGAACGAGGGGCGTCCTACCAGTCCCAGCATTTT

d_call: -
j_call: TRBJ2-3
v_call: TRBV13
clone_size: -
cdr3_aa: CASHRRDHTDTQYF
cdr3_nt: TGTGCCAGCCACCGAAGGGACCACACAGATACGCAGTATTTT

d_call: -
j_call: TRBJ1-5
v_call: TRBV28
clone_size: few
cdr3_aa: CASSLYHRPEHF
cdr3_nt: TGTGCCAGCAGTTTATATCACAGGCCTGAACATTTT

d_call: -
j_call: TRBJ2-7
v_call: TRBV4-1
clone_size: -
cdr3_aa: CASSRVAGPGYEQYF
cdr3_nt: TGCGCCAGCAGTCGTGTCGCGGGACCCGGCTACGAGCAGTACTTC

d_call: TRBD2
j_call: TRBJ2-5
v_call: TRBV29-1
clone_size: -
cdr3_aa: CRVAFSGRGQETHYF
cdr3_nt: TGCCGCGTTGCTTTCAGCGGGAGGGGGCAAGAGACCCACTACTTC

d_call: -
j_call: TRBJ1-6
v_call: TRBV20-1
clone_size: -
cdr3_aa: CSARFCRVFNSSLHF
cdr3_nt: TGCAGTGCTAGATTCTGCAGGGTTTTTAATTCATCCCTCCACTTT

d_call: TRBD1
j_call: TRBJ1-5
v_call: TRBV7-8
clone_size: few
cdr3_aa: CASSLWTGLGQPQHF
cdr3_nt: TGTGCCAGCAGCTTATGGACAGGGTTAGGGCAGCCCCAGCATTTT

d_call: TRBD2
j_call: TRBJ2-1
v_call: TRBV11-2
clone_size: -
cdr3_aa: CASILGIAGGPWGQFF
cdr3_nt: TGCGCCAGCATCTTAGGCATAGCGGGAGGGCCCTGGGGGCAGTTCTTC

d_call: -
j_call: TRBJ1-2
v_call: TRBV29-1
clone_size: many
cdr3_aa: CSVEGPGYGYTF
cdr3_nt: TGCAGCGTTGAGGGACCTGGCTATGGCTACACCTTC

d_call: -
j_call: TRBJ2-2
v_call: TRBV11-2
clone_size: -
cdr3_aa: CASSLGLRGYAGELFF
cdr3_nt: TGTGCTAGCAGCTTAGGCCTAAGGGGGTACGCCGGGGAGCTGTTTTTT

d_call: -
j_call: TRBJ2-7
v_call: TRBV29-1
clone_size: -
cdr3_aa: CDVEGGAIYEQYF
cdr3_nt: TGCGACGTTGAAGGGGGGGCCATCTACGAGCAGTACTTC

d_call: TRBD2
j_call: TRBJ2-3
v_call: TRBV7-8
clone_size: -
cdr3_aa: CASSWLAGVDTQYF
cdr3_nt: TGTGCCAGCAGCTGGTTAGCGGGTGTAGATACGCAGTATTTT

d_call: -
j_call: TRBJ2-5
v_call: TRBV11-2
clone_size: -
cdr3_aa: CASSLHGLHQETQFF
cdr3_nt: TGTGCCAGCAGCTTACATGGGCTACACCAAGAGACCCAATTCTTC

d_call: TRBD2
j_call: TRBJ2-3
v_call: TRBV12-3/TRBV12-4
clone_size: -
cdr3_aa: CTSSLNPGLADTQYF
cdr3_nt: TGTACCAGCAGTTTAAACCCGGGACTAGCAGATACGCAGTATTTT

d_call: -
j_call: TRBJ2-3
v_call: TRBV14
clone_size: -
cdr3_aa: CADHWTKRTDTQYF
cdr3_nt: TGTGCCGATCATTGGACTAAGCGCACAGATACGCAGTATTTT

d_call: -
j_call: TRBJ2-7
v_call: TRBV28
clone_size: -
cdr3_aa: CASSWRGFGVYEQYF
cdr3_nt: TGTGCCAGCAGTTGGCGGGGCTTCGGGGTTTACGAGCAGTACTTC

d_call: -
j_call: TRBJ2-1
v_call: TRBV11-2
clone_size: -
cdr3_aa: CAGRLNVQFF
cdr3_nt: TGTGCCGGCAGACTGAACGTGCAGTTCTTC

d_call: -
j_call: TRBJ1-1
v_call: TRBV11-2
clone_size: -
cdr3_aa: CVSSLVTWGGTEAFF
cdr3_nt: TGTGTCAGCAGCTTAGTGACCTGGGGCGGCACTGAAGCTTTCTTT

d_call: TRBD1
j_call: TRBJ2-5
v_call: TRBV20-1
clone_size: -
cdr3_aa: CSARRQGEETQYF
cdr3_nt: TGCAGTGCTAGGAGACAGGGGGAAGAGACTCAGTACTTC

d_call: TRBD1
j_call: TRBJ1-2
v_call: TRBV29-1
clone_size: -
cdr3_aa: CSVGPGQGRRGYAF
cdr3_nt: TGCAGCGTTGGACCCGGACAGGGTCGGAGGGGCTACGCCTTC

d_call: TRBD2
j_call: TRBJ2-3
v_call: TRBV20-1
clone_size: -
cdr3_aa: CSATPRPAGSTDTQYF
cdr3_nt: TGCAGTGCTACGCCCCGGCCAGCGGGGTCCACAGATACGCAGTATTTT

d_call: -
j_call: TRBJ2-2
v_call: TRBV11-2
clone_size: -
cdr3_aa: CASSLNPLNTGEPFF
cdr3_nt: TGTGCCAGCAGCTTAAATCCTCTGAACACCGGGGAGCCGTTTTTT

d_call: TRBD2
j_call: TRBJ2-3
v_call: TRBV29-1
clone_size: -
cdr3_aa: CRVKGLAGADTQYF
cdr3_nt: TGCAGGGTTAAGGGACTAGCGGGAGCAGACACGCAGTATTTT

d_call: -
j_call: TRBJ2-1
v_call: TRBV11-3
clone_size: many
cdr3_aa: CASSLRLYNEQFF
cdr3_nt: TGTGCCAGCAGCTTAAGACTGTACAATGAGCAGTTCTTC

d_call: -
j_call: TRBJ1-1
v_call: TRBV11-3
clone_size: -
cdr3_aa: CASRSEWGTEAFF
cdr3_nt: TGTGCCAGCAGATCCGAATGGGGCACTGAAGCTTTCTTC

d_call: -
j_call: TRBJ2-1
v_call: TRBV6-1
clone_size: once
cdr3_aa: CASSEVSFNRRFF
cdr3_nt: TGTGCCAGCAGTGAAGTGAGCTTTAATAGGCGGTTCTTC

d_call: -
j_call: TRBJ1-1
v_call: TRBV4-2
clone_size: -
cdr3_aa: CVSSQGENTEAFF
cdr3_nt: TGTGTCAGCAGCCAAGGGGAGAACACTGAAGCTTTCTTT

d_call: -
j_call: TRBJ1-3
v_call: TRBV29-1
clone_size: -
cdr3_aa: CNVEGRFVSGNTIYF
cdr3_nt: TGCAACGTTGAAGGTAGGTTTGTCTCTGGAAACACCATATATTTT

d_call: -
j_call: TRBJ2-5
v_call: TRBV20-1
clone_size: -
cdr3_aa: CSARVPRDFQEIQYF
cdr3_nt: TGCAGTGCTAGAGTACCGCGGGACTTCCAAGAGATCCAGTACTTC

d_call: TRBD2
j_call: TRBJ2-7
v_call: TRBV4-1
clone_size: -
cdr3_aa: CASSQGTSGSVYEQYF
cdr3_nt: TGCGCCAGCAGCCAAGGGACTAGCGGGAGTGTCTACGAGCAGTACTTC